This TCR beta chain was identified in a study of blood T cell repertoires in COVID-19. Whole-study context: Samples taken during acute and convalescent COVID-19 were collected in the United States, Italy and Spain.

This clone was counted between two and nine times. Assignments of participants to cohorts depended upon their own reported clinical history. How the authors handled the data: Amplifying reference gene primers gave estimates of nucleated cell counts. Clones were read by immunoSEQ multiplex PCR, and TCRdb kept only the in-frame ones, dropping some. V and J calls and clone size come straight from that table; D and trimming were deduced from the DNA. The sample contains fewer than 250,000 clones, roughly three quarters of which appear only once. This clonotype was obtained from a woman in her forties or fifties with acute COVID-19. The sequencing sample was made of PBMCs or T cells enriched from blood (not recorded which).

The CDR3 nucleotides read TGTGCCAGCAGTCGGACAGGGACGAACACCGGGGAGCTGTTTTTT. This encodes CASSRTGTNTGELFF. V and J are TRBV27 and TRBJ2-2, with 8 positions matching TRBD1. The germline gives CDR1 MNHEY, CDR2 SMNVEV (reference sequence). V shed 5 bases, J shed 0 bases, and the junction held 2 bases outside the gene matches. The CDR3 is 15 residues long.